This T cell receptor beta chain stems from a study of coeliac disease. This clone was found a few times. Antigen: not known. Study-wide results and limits: Largely private TRB repertoires meant most sequences were sample-unique. Of coeliac lamina propria samples, 9 of 18 held published gliadin-specific TRB sequences, versus 1 of 6 controls.

The method was immunoSEQ multiplex PCR; TCRdb's version includes in-frame clones alone and lacks a portion of them. The data hold just over 4,000 clones, with 64% observed a single time. The source material was lymphocytes from the gut lamina propria. The sequence was obtained from a woman aged 30 to 39 without celiac disease.

CDR3 bases: TGTGCCAGCAGTCGGGACTTCTATGGCTACACCTTC. This sequence encodes CASSRDFYGYTF. The chain recombines TRBV14 with TRBJ1-2; D may be TRBD1 (5 bases). This CDR3 is 12 amino acids long. Germline loops: CDR1 SGHDN, CDR2 FVKESK. V was clipped by 6 bases and J by 4 bases, with 9 bases between them.